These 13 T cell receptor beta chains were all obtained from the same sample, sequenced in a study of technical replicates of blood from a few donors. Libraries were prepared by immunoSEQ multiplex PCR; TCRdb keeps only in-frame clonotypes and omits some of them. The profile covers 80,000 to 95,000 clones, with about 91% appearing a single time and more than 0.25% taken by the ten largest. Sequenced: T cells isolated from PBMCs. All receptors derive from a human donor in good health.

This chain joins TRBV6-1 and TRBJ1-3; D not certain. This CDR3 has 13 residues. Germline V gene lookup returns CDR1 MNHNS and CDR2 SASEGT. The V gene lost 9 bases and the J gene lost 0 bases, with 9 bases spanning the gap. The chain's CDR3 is CASRSTSGNTIYF. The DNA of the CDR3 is TGTGCCAGTAGATCAACCTCTGGAAACACCATATATTTT.

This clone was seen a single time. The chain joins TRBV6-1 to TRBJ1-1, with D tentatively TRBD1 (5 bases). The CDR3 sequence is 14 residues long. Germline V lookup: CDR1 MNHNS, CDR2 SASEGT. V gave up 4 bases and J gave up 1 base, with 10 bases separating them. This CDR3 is CASSGRVTNTEAFF. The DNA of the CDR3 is TGTGCCAGCAGTGGCAGGGTGACGAACACTGAAGCTTTCTTT.

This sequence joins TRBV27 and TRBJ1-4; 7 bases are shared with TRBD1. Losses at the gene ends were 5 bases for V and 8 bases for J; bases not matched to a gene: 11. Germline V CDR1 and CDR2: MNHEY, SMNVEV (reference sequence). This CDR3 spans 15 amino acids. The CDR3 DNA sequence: TGTGCCAGCAGTCCATACAGGGGCCGAAGGGAAAAACTGTTTTTT. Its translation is CASSPYRGRREKLFF.

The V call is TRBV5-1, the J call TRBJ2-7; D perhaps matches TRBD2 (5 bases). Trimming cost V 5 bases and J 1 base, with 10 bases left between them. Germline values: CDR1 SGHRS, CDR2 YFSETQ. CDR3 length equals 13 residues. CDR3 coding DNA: TGCGCCAGCAGTTTCGGGGAATCCTACGAGCAGTACTTC. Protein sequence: CASSFGESYEQYF.

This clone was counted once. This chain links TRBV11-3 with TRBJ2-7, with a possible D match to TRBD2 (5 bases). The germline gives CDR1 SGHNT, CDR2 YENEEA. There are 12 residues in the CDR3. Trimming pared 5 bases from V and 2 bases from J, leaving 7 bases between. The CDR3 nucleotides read TGTGCCAGCAGCACGAGGGCCTACGAGCAGTACTTC. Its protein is CASSTRAYEQYF.

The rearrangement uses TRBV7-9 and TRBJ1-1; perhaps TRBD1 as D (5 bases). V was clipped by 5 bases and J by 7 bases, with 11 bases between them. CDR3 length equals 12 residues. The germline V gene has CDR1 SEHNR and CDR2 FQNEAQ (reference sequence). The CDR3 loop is CASSPYTGEAFF. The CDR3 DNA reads TGTGCCAGCAGCCCATATACAGGTGAAGCTTTCTTT.

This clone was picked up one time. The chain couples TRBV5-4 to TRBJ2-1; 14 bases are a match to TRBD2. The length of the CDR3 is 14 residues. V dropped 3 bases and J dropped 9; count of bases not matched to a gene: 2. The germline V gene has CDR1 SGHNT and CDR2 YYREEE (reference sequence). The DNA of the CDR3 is TGTGCCAGCAGCTCGGGGACTAGCGGGGGTGAGCAGTTCTTC. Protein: CASSSGTSGGEQFF.

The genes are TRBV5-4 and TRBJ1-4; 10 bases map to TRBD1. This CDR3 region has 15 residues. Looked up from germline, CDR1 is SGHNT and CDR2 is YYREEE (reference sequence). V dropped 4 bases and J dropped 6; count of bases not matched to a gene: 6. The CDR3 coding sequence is TGTGCCAGCAGCCGTCCCGGGACAGGGGATGAAAAACTGTTTTTT. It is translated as CASSRPGTGDEKLFF.

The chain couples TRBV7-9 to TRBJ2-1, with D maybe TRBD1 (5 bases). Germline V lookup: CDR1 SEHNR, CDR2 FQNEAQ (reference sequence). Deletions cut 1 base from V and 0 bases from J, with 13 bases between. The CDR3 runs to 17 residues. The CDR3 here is CASSLEGLPSSYNEQFF. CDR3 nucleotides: TGTGCCAGCAGCTTAGAGGGGTTACCGAGCTCCTACAATGAGCAGTTCTTC.

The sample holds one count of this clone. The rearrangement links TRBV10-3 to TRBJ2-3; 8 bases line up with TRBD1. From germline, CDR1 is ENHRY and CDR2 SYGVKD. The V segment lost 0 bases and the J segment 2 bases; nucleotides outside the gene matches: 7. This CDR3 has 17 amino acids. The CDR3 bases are TGTGCCATCAGTGAGTCGACGTACAGGGGGAACACAGATACGCAGTATTTT. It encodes CAISESTYRGNTDTQYF.

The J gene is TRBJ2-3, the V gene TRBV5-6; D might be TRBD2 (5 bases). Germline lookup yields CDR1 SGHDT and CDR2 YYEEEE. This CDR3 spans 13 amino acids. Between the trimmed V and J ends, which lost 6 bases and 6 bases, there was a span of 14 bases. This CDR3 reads CASISLASDTQYF. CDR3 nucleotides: TGTGCCAGCATCTCGCTAGCATCGGATACGCAGTATTTT.

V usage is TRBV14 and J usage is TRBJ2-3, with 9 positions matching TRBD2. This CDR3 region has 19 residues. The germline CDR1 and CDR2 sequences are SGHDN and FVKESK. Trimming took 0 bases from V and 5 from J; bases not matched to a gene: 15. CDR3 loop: CASSQDPPVVAGVGDTQYF. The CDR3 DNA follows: TGTGCCAGCAGCCAAGATCCCCCCGTGGTAGCGGGAGTCGGAGATACGCAGTATTTT.

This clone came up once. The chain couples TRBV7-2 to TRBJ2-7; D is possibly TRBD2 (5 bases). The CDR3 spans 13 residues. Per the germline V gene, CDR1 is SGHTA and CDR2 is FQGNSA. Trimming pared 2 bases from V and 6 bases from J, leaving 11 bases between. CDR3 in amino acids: CASSLLDRGEQYF. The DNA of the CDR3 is TGTGCCAGCAGCTTATTGGACCGGGGCGAGCAGTACTTC.